A selection of T cell receptor beta chains follows, all from one sample in a study of blood T cell repertoires in COVID-19. TCRdb's copy holds only in-frame clones and misses some; the assay was immunoSEQ multiplex PCR. The table shows more than 60,000 clones, with roughly 82% occurring only once. The sample comprised peripheral blood. These receptors were collected from a human donor in a cohort sampled during active COVID-19. Both conserved end residues are part of each CDR3. Fields, in order: D gene, J gene, clone size, V gene, CDR3 protein, CDR3 DNA. D genes are given only for firm matches. Rows may omit the clone size; those that give it use once, few, many or a size class.

D: TRBD1; J: TRBJ2-1; size: NA; V: TRBV28; CDR3: CASSSRDRGVNEQFF; DNA: TGTGCCAGCAGTTCCCGGGACAGGGGGGTCAATGAGCAGTTCTTC
D: NA; J: TRBJ2-3; size: NA; V: TRBV12-5; CDR3: CASGLAGGPGTDTQYF; DNA: TGTGCTAGTGGTTTGGCCGGGGGGCCGGGCACAGATACGCAGTATTTT
D: TRBD1; J: TRBJ1-6; size: NA; V: TRBV7-9; CDR3: CASSPGQGWNSPLHF; DNA: TGTGCCAGCAGCCCAGGACAGGGATGGAATTCACCCCTCCACTTT
D: TRBD1; J: TRBJ1-5; size: few; V: TRBV10-2; CDR3: CASSLDRDQPQHF; DNA: TGCGCCAGCAGTTTGGACAGGGATCAGCCCCAGCATTTT
D: NA; J: TRBJ2-1; size: NA; V: TRBV5-1; CDR3: CASSLTGDSYNEQFF; DNA: TGCGCCAGCAGCTTAACGGGGGACTCCTACAATGAGCAGTTCTTC
D: NA; J: TRBJ1-1; size: NA; V: TRBV30; CDR3: CAWRGATPNTEAFF; DNA: TGTGCCTGGAGGGGAGCGACACCAAACACTGAAGCTTTCTTT
D: NA; J: TRBJ2-3; size: NA; V: TRBV15; CDR3: CATSIPSQENTDTQYF; DNA: TGTGCCACCAGCATACCGTCACAGGAAAACACAGATACGCAGTATTTT
D: TRBD1; J: TRBJ1-2; size: few; V: TRBV18; CDR3: CASSPPGTAMMSYTF; DNA: TGTGCCAGCTCACCACCCGGGACAGCCATGATGAGCTACACCTTC
D: NA; J: TRBJ1-2; size: NA; V: TRBV27; CDR3: CASSPGSGGYTF; DNA: TGTGCCAGCAGCCCTGGAAGCGGGGGCTACACCTTC
D: TRBD2; J: TRBJ2-5; size: NA; V: TRBV5-1; CDR3: CASSLAAGGQETQYF; DNA: TGCGCCAGCAGCTTGGCAGCGGGGGGGCAAGAGACCCAGTACTTC
D: TRBD2; J: TRBJ2-1; size: NA; V: TRBV30; CDR3: CAGLSGGYNEQFF; DNA: TGTGCCGGCCTTAGCGGGGGCTACAATGAGCAGTTCTTC
D: TRBD1; J: TRBJ2-3; size: NA; V: TRBV28; CDR3: CASSLPDRGLTDTQYF; DNA: TGTGCCAGCAGTTTACCGGACAGGGGGCTCACAGATACGCAGTATTTT
D: NA; J: TRBJ1-1; size: NA; V: TRBV29-1; CDR3: CSGFRVRTEAFF; DNA: TGCAGCGGTTTCAGGGTTAGGACTGAAGCTTTCTTT
D: NA; J: TRBJ1-3; size: many; V: TRBV6-5; CDR3: CASSQQGSSGNTIYF; DNA: TGTGCCAGCTCCCAACAGGGCTCCTCTGGAAACACCATATATTTT
D: TRBD1; J: TRBJ2-2; size: NA; V: TRBV30; CDR3: CAWSVLGQGRAGELFF; DNA: TGTGCCTGGAGTGTATTGGGACAGGGTCGAGCCGGGGAGCTGTTTTTT
D: TRBD1; J: TRBJ1-1; size: NA; V: TRBV28; CDR3: CASLGQGAEAFF; DNA: TGTGCCAGCCTGGGACAGGGGGCTGAAGCTTTCTTT
D: NA; J: TRBJ1-1; size: few; V: TRBV2; CDR3: CASSDRNTEAFF; DNA: TGTGCCAGCAGTGACAGGAACACTGAAGCTTTCTTT
D: NA; J: TRBJ2-1; size: NA; V: TRBV12-3/TRBV12-4; CDR3: CASTLREEQFF; DNA: TGTGCCAGCACCCTTCGTGAGGAGCAGTTCTTC
D: TRBD1; J: TRBJ1-5; size: few; V: TRBV11-1; CDR3: CASSLDGQGDQPQHF; DNA: TGTGCCAGCAGCTTAGATGGCCAGGGGGATCAGCCCCAGCATTTT
D: TRBD2; J: TRBJ2-3; size: NA; V: TRBV4-2; CDR3: CASSQDGAGGKKDTQYF; DNA: TGTGCCAGCAGCCAAGATGGGGCGGGGGGGAAGAAAGATACGCAGTATTTT
D: NA; J: TRBJ1-6; size: NA; V: TRBV18; CDR3: CASSTDRNSYNSPLHF; DNA: TGTGCCAGCTCCACCGACAGGAACTCCTATAATTCACCCCTCCACTTT
D: TRBD2; J: TRBJ2-1; size: NA; V: TRBV28; CDR3: CASIRGGSYNEQFF; DNA: TGTGCCAGCATCCGGGGGGGCTCCTACAATGAGCAGTTCTTC
D: NA; J: TRBJ2-5; size: NA; V: TRBV15; CDR3: CATSSGEWETQYF; DNA: TGTGCCACCAGCAGTGGAGAATGGGAGACCCAGTACTTC
D: NA; J: TRBJ1-2; size: NA; V: TRBV6-5; CDR3: CASSNGVDGYTF; DNA: TGTGCCAGCAGCAACGGGGTGGACGGCTACACCTTC
D: TRBD2; J: TRBJ2-7; size: NA; V: TRBV28; CDR3: CASSLGGLAGLTYEQYF; DNA: TGTGCCAGCAGCCTTGGGGGACTAGCGGGGTTGACCTACGAGCAGTACTTC
D: NA; J: TRBJ1-1; size: NA; V: TRBV15; CDR3: CATSRDTLSEAFF; DNA: TGTGCCACCAGCAGGGACACATTATCTGAAGCTTTCTTT
D: NA; J: TRBJ2-5; size: NA; V: TRBV6-5; CDR3: CASSYAESGTQYF; DNA: TGTGCCAGCAGCTACGCGGAGTCGGGGACCCAGTACTTC
D: TRBD2; J: TRBJ2-1; size: NA; V: TRBV4-1; CDR3: CASSQVRGGSNEQFF; DNA: TGCGCCAGCAGCCAAGTACGGGGGGGCAGTAATGAGCAGTTCTTC
D: TRBD1; J: TRBJ1-3; size: NA; V: TRBV18; CDR3: CASSRDRDRGRGGNTIYF; DNA: TGTGCCAGCTCACGCGACCGGGACAGGGGGCGAGGTGGAAACACCATATATTTT
D: NA; J: TRBJ1-2; size: NA; V: TRBV3-1/TRBV3-2; CDR3: CASSQKGFSYGYTF; DNA: TGTGCCAGCAGCCAAAAGGGGTTTAGTTATGGCTACACCTTC
D: TRBD1; J: TRBJ1-2; size: NA; V: TRBV28; CDR3: CASSFGRGRYGYTF; DNA: TGTGCCAGCAGTTTCGGCAGGGGGCGGTATGGCTACACCTTC
D: TRBD2; J: TRBJ2-3; size: NA; V: TRBV19; CDR3: CASSRRGGLSTDTQYF; DNA: TGTGCCAGTAGTCGTCGGGGGGGCCTGAGCACAGATACGCAGTATTTT
D: TRBD2; J: TRBJ2-1; size: NA; V: TRBV6-4; CDR3: CASSEAGGHNEQFF; DNA: TGTGCCAGCAGTGAAGCGGGGGGGCACAATGAGCAGTTCTTC
D: NA; J: TRBJ1-1; size: NA; V: TRBV2; CDR3: CASSGWGVNTEAFF; DNA: TGTGCCAGCAGTGGATGGGGGGTGAACACTGAAGCTTTCTTT
D: NA; J: TRBJ1-5; size: NA; V: TRBV6-5; CDR3: CASSQQGVGNQPQHF; DNA: TGTGCCAGCAGTCAACAGGGCGTGGGCAATCAGCCCCAGCATTTT
D: NA; J: TRBJ2-7; size: once; V: TRBV2; CDR3: CASNRQYEQYF; DNA: TGTGCCAGCAATAGACAGTACGAGCAGTACTTC
D: TRBD1; J: TRBJ2-2; size: few; V: TRBV7-7; CDR3: CASSLLQGFTGELFF; DNA: TGTGCTAGCAGCTTACTACAGGGGTTCACCGGGGAGCTGTTTTTT